This T cell receptor beta chain derives from a study of T cells in Graves' hyperthyroidism and ophthalmopathy. Authors of the study amplified TCR beta CDR3 regions from RNA transcripts. When the TCR CDR3 underwent first-round RT-PCR, the HTBI primer set was used. TCRdb recomputed calls from the multiplex PCR reads with MiXCR, one row per CDR3 protein. Of hundreds of thousands of distinct CDR3 sequences in the sample, approximately 15% are singletons; the top ten hold less than 6%. This CDR3 region has 19 residues. V lost 1 base to trimming and J lost 0 bases, with 19 bases between them. In germline, CDR1 is SGHTA, CDR2 FQGNSA. The hyperthyroidism was newly diagnosed and had lasted under 2 months; the patients were aged 18 to 65. Blood from later-ophthalmopathy patients was taken at first hyperthyroidism diagnosis.

The specimen was blood. J is TRBJ2-1 and V is TRBV7-2; perhaps TRBD2 as D (5 bases). The sequence derives from a woman in her twenties or thirties with Graves' hyperthyroidism that later progressed to Graves' ophthalmopathy. In nucleotides, the CDR3 is TGTGCCAGCAGCTTAGGACCCCCCCTAGCCCCCAGCTCCTACAATGAGCAGTTCTTC. This encodes CASSLGPPLAPSSYNEQFF.